This T cell receptor (beta chain) was documented in a study of early T cells in non-severe SARS-CoV-2 infection. TCRdb independently ran MiXCR on the 5' RACE reads; one entry per CDR3 protein. The repertoire holds approximately 60,000 distinct CDR3 sequences, with around an eighth as singletons. This clonotype was detected only a few times. The specimen sequenced was whole blood. This sequence was found in an adult who was a healthcare worker with PCR-confirmed SARS-CoV-2 infection or an uninfected control (not recorded which).

CDR3 in DNA: TGTGCCAGCAGCTTCGGCGAGCGGGGGGCCACTTATGACGAGCAGTACTTC. This translates into CASSFGERGATYDEQYF. This chain links TRBV11-2 with TRBJ2-7; 9 bases fit TRBD2. J was trimmed by 5 bases and V by 3 bases; bases with no gene match: 14. CDR3 length equals 17 residues. The V gene's germline CDR1 is SGHAT and CDR2 FQNNGV.